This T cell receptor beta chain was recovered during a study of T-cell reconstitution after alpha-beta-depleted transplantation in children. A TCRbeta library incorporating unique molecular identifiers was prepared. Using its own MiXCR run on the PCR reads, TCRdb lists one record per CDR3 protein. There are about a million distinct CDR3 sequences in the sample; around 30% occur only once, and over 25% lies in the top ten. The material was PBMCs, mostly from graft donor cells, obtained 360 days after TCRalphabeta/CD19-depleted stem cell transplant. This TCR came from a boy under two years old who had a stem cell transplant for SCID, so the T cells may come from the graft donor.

CDR3 protein: CASSTRTGLADTQYF. DNA for the CDR3: TGCGCCAGCAGCACCCGGACAGGATTGGCAGATACGCAGTATTTT. The gene calls are TRBV5-1 and TRBJ2-3, with 7 bases identical to TRBD1. V shed 4 bases, J shed 4 bases, and the junction held 9 bases outside the gene matches. Germline V gene lookup returns CDR1 SGHRS and CDR2 YFSETQ. The CDR3 extends over 15 amino acids.